This passage covers 26 T cell receptor beta chains from one sample sequenced in a study of response to subunit inactivated influenza vaccine. TCRdb re-called the RT-PCR reads through MiXCR, storing one row per CDR3 protein. The table lists about 570,000 distinct CDR3 sequences, approximately 10% of them singletons. The same sample was also studied in work on T cells expressing NK-cell markers. That work contributes: In generating TCR beta cDNA, 5'RACE template switching with UMIs was used.

This sample comprised PBMCs from blood, obtained on the day of vaccination. The receptor set was obtained from a man aged 45-60 years who received an inactivated influenza vaccine.

The chain uses TRBV7-2 and TRBJ2-7, with D hard to call. CDR1 and CDR2 from the germline V gene are SGHTA and FQGNSA. V lost 0 bases, J lost 4 bases, and 7 bases lay in between. CDR3 length: 13 residues. The CDR3 DNA is TGTGCCAGCAGCTTAGCGACGTTGTACGAGCAGTACTTC. Encoded protein: CASSLATLYEQYF.

Ten or more counts support this clonotype. This rearrangement joins TRBV7-2 to TRBJ1-1, with D possibly being TRBD1 (5 bases). This CDR3 is built from 13 residues. Looked up from germline, CDR1 is SGHTA and CDR2 is FQGNSA. V was shortened by 7 bases and J by 4 bases, with 13 bases between the two germline ends. The CDR3 region is CASTLPGSTEAFF. In nucleotides, the CDR3 is TGTGCCAGCACCTTGCCAGGGTCCACTGAAGCTTTCTTT.

This chain uses TRBV7-2 with TRBJ2-1, with D unresolved. V lost 2 bases and J lost 10, with 9 bases in between. Looked up from germline, CDR1 is SGHTA and CDR2 is FQGNSA. The CDR3 has 12 amino acids. CDR3 residues: CASSLSALEQFF. The CDR3 DNA reads TGTGCCAGCAGCTTATCTGCATTGGAGCAGTTCTTC. The whole variable domain, filled in from reference TRBV7-2 and TRBJ2-1, reads GAGVSQSPSNKVTEKGKDVELRCDPISGHTALYWYRQSLGQGLEFLIYFQGNSAPDKSGLPSDRFSAERTGGSVSTLTIQRTQQEDSAVYLCASSLSALEQFFGPGTRLTVL.

This chain links TRBV2 with TRBJ2-7; 8 bases align to TRBD2. The CDR3 is 12 residues long. Germline lookup yields CDR1 SNHLY and CDR2 FYNNEI. The trim removed 7 bases at V and 4 bases at J, leaving 3 bases unmatched. CDR3 sequence reads: CASMASGYEQYF. The CDR3 bases are TGTGCCAGCATGGCTAGCGGGTACGAGCAGTACTTC.

Many counts were recorded for this clonotype. V gene TRBV6-5 combines with J gene TRBJ1-3; D not resolved. The CDR3 spans 15 residues. Germline CDR1 MNHEY, CDR2 SVGAGI. With 2 bases removed from V and 2 bases from J, the gap between germline ends came to 10 bases. The CDR3 DNA sequence: TGTGCCAGCAGTTACGCTCCAGGCACTGGAAACACCATATATTTT. Amino acid sequence: CASSYAPGTGNTIYF.

This clonotype was counted between two and nine times. V and J are TRBV9 and TRBJ2-4; D unclear. Germline V CDR1 and CDR2: SGDLS, YYNGEE. The CDR3 is made up of 14 amino acids. With 1 base removed from V and 8 bases from J, the gap between germline ends came to 13 bases. CDR3 region: CASSVSPAKDIQYF. The CDR3 DNA reads TGTGCCAGCAGCGTAAGTCCAGCGAAGGACATTCAGTACTTC.

This clonotype occurred many times. J is TRBJ2-7 and V is TRBV6-5; 7 positions match TRBD1. The CDR3 extends over 13 amino acids. The J segment lost 3 bases and the V segment lost 4 bases, leaving 3 bases of the junction unmatched. Germline V lookup: CDR1 MNHEY, CDR2 SVGAGI. The CDR3 sequence: CASSWDRDYEQYF. CDR3 sequence (DNA): TGTGCCAGCAGTTGGGACAGAGACTACGAGCAGTACTTC.

The genes are TRBV6-1 and TRBJ1-5; 11 nucleotides align to TRBD1. Germline loops: CDR1 MNHNS, CDR2 SASEGT. This CDR3 spans 16 amino acids. The V gene end was trimmed by 5 bases and the J gene end by 5 bases; junction bases not matched to a gene: 8. The CDR3 loop reads CASSRFGQGADQPQHF. The CDR3 DNA is TGTGCCAGCAGTCGTTTTGGACAGGGGGCTGATCAGCCCCAGCATTTT.

The rearrangement links TRBV5-5 to TRBJ1-2; D not certain. Germline V gene sequence: CDR1 SGHKS, CDR2 YYEKEE (reference sequence). Deletions cut 6 bases from V and 2 bases from J, with 17 bases between. The CDR3 loop spans 15 amino acids. The CDR3 bases are TGTGCCAGCAACATGTTGGAGGGAAAAAACTATGGCTACACCTTC. Amino acid sequence: CASNMLEGKNYGYTF.

This clonotype was seen a few times. The chain joins TRBV13 to TRBJ2-7; possible D gene TRBD2, 6 bases. V was pared by 3 bases and J by 3 bases, with 9 bases between. Germline CDR1 reads PRHDT; CDR2 reads FYEKMQ (reference sequence). The CDR3 has 13 amino acids. The CDR3 here is CASSLGLYYEQYF. The DNA of the CDR3 is TGTGCCAGCAGCTTGGGACTGTACTACGAGCAGTACTTC.

This clonotype was detected once. The chain recombines TRBV29-1 with TRBJ2-1; no firm D call. CDR1 is SQVTM, CDR2 ANQGSEA, per germline. This CDR3 is built from 12 residues. The V and J ends lost 3 bases and 5 bases respectively, with 8 bases between them. CDR3 amino acids: CSVDRTDNEQFF. For the CDR3, the DNA is TGCAGCGTTGACAGGACCGACAATGAGCAGTTCTTC.

As DNA, the CDR3 is TGTGCCAGCAGCCCCGGGACAGAGCTGTTTTTT. It codes for CASSPGTELFF. The genes are TRBV6-2 or TRBV6-3 and TRBJ2-2; tentative D call: TRBD1 (6 bases). The V gene's germline CDR1 is MNHEY and CDR2 SVGEGT. The V gene lost 6 bases and the J gene lost 11 bases, with 10 bases spanning the gap. The length of the CDR3 is 11 residues.

This clonotype has at least ten counts. The chain employs TRBV10-3 and TRBJ2-2; maybe TRBD2 (6 bases). The V gene's germline CDR1 is ENHRY and CDR2 SYGVKD. The CDR3 length is 15 residues. The V and J ends lost 6 bases and 8 bases respectively, with 19 bases between them. The DNA for the CDR3 is TGTGCCATCAGACTAGCAGACGCGATAACGGGGGAGCTGTTTTTT. It encodes CAIRLADAITGELFF.

Only a few counts were recorded for this clonotype. The rearrangement links TRBV3-1 to TRBJ2-3, with D hard to call. CDR1 and CDR2 from the germline V gene are LGHDT and YNNKEL (reference sequence). V shed 0 bases and J shed 6 bases, with 13 bases lying between them. The CDR3 extends over 15 amino acids. The CDR3 DNA reads TGTGCCAGCAGCCAAGAGGCCGGGCGGTTGGATACGCAGTATTTT. It specifies CASSQEAGRLDTQYF.

In its sample, this clonotype was seen a few times. The chain employs TRBV6-1 and TRBJ1-6, with TRBD1 identical over 7 bases. Trimming cost V 7 bases and J 6 bases; bases outside gene matches: 6. This CDR3 is built from 14 residues. Germline CDR1 is MNHNS and CDR2 is SASEGT. The CDR3 DNA sequence: TGTGCCAGCATTGGGACAGAGCGTAATTCACCCCTCCACTTT. Protein sequence: CASIGTERNSPLHF.

This clonotype has ten or more counts. The chain has TRBV2 and TRBJ1-1; 8 bases are shared with TRBD1. The germline V gene encodes CDR1 SNHLY and CDR2 FYNNEI. Losses at the gene ends were 2 bases for V and 4 bases for J; bases not matched to a gene: 6. CDR3 size: 15 residues. The CDR3 loop reads CASSEYQGATTEAFF. The CDR3 region has the DNA TGTGCCAGCAGTGAATATCAGGGGGCGACCACTGAAGCTTTCTTT.

A few counts support this clonotype. V usage is TRBV7-9 and J usage is TRBJ2-3; D gene ambiguous. V dropped 0 bases and J dropped 0 bases, with 4 bases sitting between them. This CDR3 is built from 14 residues. Germline V gene sequence: CDR1 SEHNR, CDR2 FQNEAQ (reference sequence). DNA of the CDR3: TGTGCCAGCAGCTTAGCTATAAGCACAGATACGCAGTATTTT. This codes for CASSLAISTDTQYF.

This clonotype was detected only a few times. V usage is TRBV30 and J usage is TRBJ2-1; 10 nucleotides align to TRBD2. The germline V gene has CDR1 GTSNPN and CDR2 SVGIG (reference sequence). V lost 5 bases to trimming and J lost 8 bases; unmatched junction nucleotides: 3. The CDR3 has 12 amino acids. The CDR3 spells CAWHSGGDEQFF. In nucleotides, the CDR3 is TGTGCCTGGCACAGCGGGGGGGATGAGCAGTTCTTC.

The rearrangement links TRBV6-1 to TRBJ1-3; 11 bases agree with TRBD1. Germline V gives CDR1 MNHNS, CDR2 SASEGT. CDR3 length: 16 residues. V was clipped by 6 bases and J by 0 bases; unmatched bases: 4. CDR3 in amino acids: CASSGQGAYSGNTIYF. In nucleotides, the CDR3 is TGTGCCAGCAGCGGACAGGGGGCTTACTCTGGAAACACCATATATTTT.

There are a few counts of this clonotype. The V gene is TRBV7-9, the J gene TRBJ1-1, with a weak D call TRBD1 (5 bases). The germline V and J ends were trimmed by 5 bases and 0 bases, with 16 bases remaining between them. CDR1 is SEHNR, CDR2 FQNEAQ, per germline (reference sequence). CDR3 length equals 16 residues. Written as DNA, the CDR3 is TGTGCCAGCAGCGGACCCGGGACGGCCATGAACACTGAAGCTTTCTTT. Translated: CASSGPGTAMNTEAFF.

In this sample, this clonotype turned up many times. V usage is TRBV6-5 and J usage is TRBJ2-2; 8 bases match TRBD2. Per the germline V gene, CDR1 is MNHEY and CDR2 is SVGAGI. The CDR3 runs 15 residues. Trimming at V came to 2 bases and at J to 6 bases, leaving 5 bases not matched to a gene. CDR3 sequence reads: CASSYSVSGAGELFF. In nucleotides, the CDR3 is TGTGCCAGCAGTTACAGTGTTAGCGGGGCCGGGGAGCTGTTTTTT.

The V and J genes are TRBV7-6 and TRBJ1-2, with D unclear. The germline V gene encodes CDR1 SGHVS and CDR2 FNYEAQ. The CDR3 loop spans 12 amino acids. The V gene lost 4 bases and the J gene lost 5 bases, with 8 bases spanning the gap. CDR3 nucleotide sequence: TGTGCCAGCAGCTCCCGGTGGTATGGCTACACCTTC. This translates into CASSSRWYGYTF. The entire variable domain, with the rest obtained from reference TRBV7-6 and TRBJ1-2, is as follows: GAGVSQSPRYKVTKRGQDVALRCDPISGHVSLYWYRQALGQGPEFLTYFNYEAQQDKSGLPNDRFSAERPEGSISTLTIQRTEQRDSAMYRCASSSRWYGYTFGSGTRLTVV.

The V gene is TRBV11-2, the J gene TRBJ2-3; TRBD2 agrees at 13 bases. The CDR3 runs 21 residues. Germline values: CDR1 SGHAT, CDR2 FQNNGV. After removal of 3 bases from V and 0 bases from J, the junction contained 15 bases not matched to a gene. The CDR3 nucleotides are TGTGCCAGCAGCTTCCTCCCTAAGACTAGCGGGGGGACTACTAGCACAGATACGCAGTATTTT. Residues: CASSFLPKTSGGTTSTDTQYF.

The V and J genes are TRBV7-2 and TRBJ2-3, with a possible D match to TRBD2 (5 bases). V was clipped by 6 bases and J by 0 bases, with 13 bases between them. Germline-derived CDR1 and CDR2 are SGHTA and FQGNSA. This CDR3 comprises 15 residues. CDR3 nucleotides: TGTGCCAGCAGTCAAACTAGTCCAAGCACAGATACGCAGTATTTT. Residues: CASSQTSPSTDTQYF.

This clonotype was detected many times. At one of its ends the junction is not consistent with the germline gene, which may arise from a read error. This chain joins TRBV5-1 and TRBJ2-5, with unresolved D. The CDR3 totals 12 residues. Germline V gives CDR1 SGHRS, CDR2 YFSETQ. CDR3: CASSLPQETQYF. Here the CDR3 DNA reads TGTGCCAGCAGCTTACCTCAAGAGACCCAGTACTTC.

Ten or more counts support this clonotype. The genes are TRBV12-3 or TRBV12-4 and TRBJ2-1; a possible D gene is TRBD1 (6 bases). V was trimmed by 1 base and J by 12 bases, leaving 16 bases between them. The CDR3 is made up of 14 amino acids. The CDR3 DNA reads TGTGCCAGCAGTTTAGACGGACAGTTTGCAGGGCAGTTCTTC. This translates into CASSLDGQFAGQFF.